The 23 T cell receptor beta chains reported below all come from one sample, sequenced in a study of T cell repertoires in cytomegalovirus infection. For these receptors, no antigen is known. TCRdb re-called the reads through MiXCR, storing one row per CDR3 protein. The data show hundreds of thousands of distinct CDR3 sequences, 25% to 40% seen once. The starting material was cultured CD8+ T cells from PBMCs, obtained from culture after CMV antigen stimulation. All receptors derive from a human donor in good health (CMV status not recorded). Some clones in this sample may be carry-over from other donors' samples.

This clonotype was seen a handful of times. V is TRBV12-3 or TRBV12-4 and J is TRBJ1-5, with D tentatively TRBD1 (5 bases). Deletions cut 6 bases from V and 1 base from J, with 19 bases between. The CDR3 has 17 residues. The CDR3 sequence: CASSRGGVVGSNQPQHF. The DNA of the CDR3 is TGTGCCAGCAGCCGGGGGGGGGTAGTTGGCAGCAATCAGCCCCAGCATTTT.

This clonotype was detected once. The chain is built from TRBV5-3 and TRBJ1-4, with 9 bases identical to TRBD1. TRBV5-3 falls under the ORF class, with uncertain function. The V and J ends lost 8 bases and 10 bases, in that order; junction bases with no gene match: 12. The CDR3 contains 14 residues. In DNA, the CDR3 is TGTGCCAGCAGCCCCGACAGGGGGGGCGGAAAACTGTTTTTT. Amino acids: CASSPDRGGGKLFF.

The chain combines TRBV12-3 or TRBV12-4 with TRBJ1-2; 7 positions agree with TRBD1. Trimming cost V 5 bases and J 4 bases; bases outside gene matches: 4. CDR3 size: 13 residues. The CDR3 reads CASSRPGGYGYTF. The DNA for the CDR3 is TGTGCCAGCAGTCGACCAGGGGGCTATGGCTACACCTTC.

This clonotype has only a few counts. CDR3 coding DNA: TGCAGTGCCCAGACAATCCTGGACAGGTCCCCCTACGAGCAGTACTTC. Translating gives CSAQTILDRSPYEQYF. This chain links TRBV20-1 with TRBJ2-7; 7 positions agree with TRBD1. This CDR3 has 16 residues. Germline CDR1 and CDR2: DFQATT and SNEGSKA (reference sequence). Trimming removed 6 bases from V and 2 bases from J; junction bases left unmatched: 16.

This clonotype appeared a few times. The chain links TRBV6-2 or TRBV6-3 to TRBJ2-1, with a tentative D call TRBD1 (6 bases). CDR3 length equals 19 residues. Between the trimmed V and J ends, which lost 5 bases and 2 bases, there was a span of 25 bases. CDR1 MNHEY and CDR2 SVGEGT come from the germline V gene. The CDR3 coding sequence is TGTGCCAGCAGTAGTTTAGTTAGTAGGGCAGGGGACGCCTACAATGAGCAGTTCTTC. Protein: CASSSLVSRAGDAYNEQFF.

A few counts support this clonotype. The chain carries TRBV7-6 and TRBJ1-1; TRBD1 is a possible D gene (5 bases). Germline V gene data show CDR1 as SGHVS and CDR2 as FNYEAQ. Trimming cost V 1 base and J 8 bases, with 8 bases left between them. The CDR3 consists of 12 residues. CDR3 DNA: TGTGCCAGCAGCTTAGGGGGGTGGGAAGCTTTCTTT. Its translation is CASSLGGWEAFF.

This clonotype was seen only once. The V and J genes are TRBV4-1 and TRBJ2-3, with 8 nucleotides matching TRBD2. Per the germline V gene, CDR1 is MGHRA and CDR2 is YSYEKL. CDR3 size: 18 residues. After removal of 1 base from V and 1 base from J, the junction contained 10 bases not matched to a gene. The CDR3 nucleotides read TGCGCCAGCAGCCAAGCGGAGACGGGGGGGCCGGGCACAGATACGCAGTATTTT. It specifies CASSQAETGGPGTDTQYF.

The chain joins TRBV2 to TRBJ2-4, with D uncertain. The CDR3 consists of 16 residues. V lost 1 base, J lost 0 bases, and 10 bases lay in between. Germline V gives CDR1 SNHLY, CDR2 FYNNEI. For the CDR3, the DNA is TGTGCCAGCAGTGAAGACAGATATATAGCCAAAAACATTCAGTACTTC. It translates to CASSEDRYIAKNIQYF. The variable domain in full, completed from reference TRBV2 and TRBJ2-4, reads EPEVTQTPSHQVTQMGQEVILRCVPISNHLYFYWYRQILGQKVEFLVSFYNNEISEKSEIFDDQFSVERPDGSNFTLKIRSTKLEDSAMYFCASSEDRYIAKNIQYFGAGTRLSVL.

CDR3 nucleotide sequence: TGTGCCAGCAGTCGACAGGGAGGGACCACTGAAGCTTTCTTT. This gives the protein CASSRQGGTTEAFF. The rearrangement uses TRBV6-4 and TRBJ1-1, with TRBD1 matching over 7 bases. The germline V gene has CDR1 MRHNA and CDR2 SNTAGT. V lost 5 bases to trimming and J lost 4 bases; unmatched junction nucleotides: 7. This CDR3 spans 14 amino acids.

The chain uses TRBV7-2 and TRBJ1-4, with a weak D call TRBD1 (5 bases). CDR1 is SGHTA and CDR2 is FQGNSA in the germline V gene. V was trimmed by 0 bases and J by 6 bases, leaving 8 bases between them. The CDR3 is 14 residues long. CDR3 in DNA: TGTGCCAGCAGCTTAGCCGTAGGGGATGAAAAACTGTTTTTT. Translation gives CASSLAVGDEKLFF.

This sequence joins TRBV7-6 and TRBJ1-2; no firm D call. Germline lookup yields CDR1 SGHVS and CDR2 FNYEAQ. This CDR3 has 13 residues. Trimming stripped 7 bases from V and 3 bases from J, with 12 bases between. The CDR3 DNA reads TGTGCCAGCAAACTGCGCCCTGACTATGGCTACACCTTC. Translated: CASKLRPDYGYTF.

This clonotype was detected a few times. The V gene is TRBV28, the J gene TRBJ2-6; D is undetermined. Trimming cost V 7 bases and J 4 bases, with 8 bases left between them. Germline CDR1 reads MDHEN; CDR2 reads SYDVKM. This CDR3 is built from 13 residues. The CDR3 nucleotides are TGTGCCAGCATCCAATCCGGGGCCAACGTCCTGACTTTC. Translated: CASIQSGANVLTF.

This chain connects TRBV15 to TRBJ2-3; TRBD2 might be the D (6 bases). CDR1 is LNHNV and CDR2 is YYDKDF in the germline V gene (reference sequence). Trimming left V 0 bases short and J 3 bases short, with 13 bases between. The CDR3 spans 16 residues. The CDR3 nucleotides read TGTGCCACCAGCAGAGATCTCGGCGGGGTAACAGATACGCAGTATTTT. This codes for CATSRDLGGVTDTQYF.

This clonotype was counted only a few times. The chain recombines TRBV18 with TRBJ2-1; 14 bases agree with TRBD2. Germline assignment: CDR1 KGHSH and CDR2 LQKENI. The CDR3 consists of 18 residues. With 3 bases clipped from V and 5 bases from J, the junction kept 9 bases outside the gene matches. As DNA, the CDR3 is TGTGCCAGCTCACCCGACGGGACTAGCGGGGGATTCAACAATGAGCAGTTCTTC. This codes for CASSPDGTSGGFNNEQFF.

This sequence joins TRBV4-1 and TRBJ2-1; TRBD1 agrees at 12 bases. V was pared by 1 base and J by 1 base, with 11 bases of the junction left unmatched. The CDR3 extends over 20 amino acids. Germline loops: CDR1 MGHRA, CDR2 YSYEKL. The CDR3 bases are TGCGCCAGCAGCCAAGTATGGGACAGGGGGCCACCCAGGTCCTACAATGAGCAGTTCTTC. Its translation is CASSQVWDRGPPRSYNEQFF.

This clonotype was seen a handful of times. V is TRBV6-5 and J is TRBJ2-3; no clear D. Germline values: CDR1 MNHEY, CDR2 SVGAGI. V lost 2 bases to trimming and J lost 5 bases, with 8 bases between them. The length of the CDR3 is 13 residues. The chain's CDR3 is CASSYVNGDTQYF. Written as DNA, the CDR3 is TGTGCCAGCAGTTACGTGAACGGAGATACGCAGTATTTT.

The chain couples TRBV27 to TRBJ1-2, with 9 bases aligning to TRBD1. V lost 5 bases, J lost 5 bases, and 9 bases stayed unmatched. Germline V gene data show CDR1 as MNHEY and CDR2 as SMNVEV (reference sequence). The CDR3 extends over 15 amino acids. The CDR3 nucleotides are TGTGCCAGCAGTCTTACCCCGACAGGGGGATATGGCTACACCTTC. Its protein product is CASSLTPTGGYGYTF.

This clonotype was counted between two and nine times. The gene calls are TRBV7-9 and TRBJ1-2; D is undetermined. CDR1 and CDR2 from the germline V gene are SEHNR and FQNEAQ (reference sequence). The CDR3 is made up of 11 amino acids. Trimming removed 1 base at V and 10 bases at J, with 7 bases between. For the CDR3, the DNA is TGTGCCAGCAGCTTAGAAACAGCCTACACCTTC. Translation: CASSLETAYTF.

This clonotype was observed a few times. J is TRBJ2-5 and V is TRBV2, with D perhaps TRBD1 (6 bases). The V end was cut by 0 bases, the J end by 1 base, with 21 bases between. The length of the CDR3 is 19 residues. CDR1 is SNHLY and CDR2 is FYNNEI in the germline V gene. For the CDR3, the DNA is TGTGCCAGCAGTGAAGCGGGGTCGTTGGGGGCGCCACTCCAAGAGACCCAGTACTTC. Amino acids: CASSEAGSLGAPLQETQYF.

V is TRBV5-1 and J is TRBJ2-3, with 10 bases lining up with TRBD1. The junction had 12 bases not matched to a gene; V was cut back by 4 bases and J by 4 bases. The CDR3 covers 17 residues. Per the germline V gene, CDR1 is SGHRS and CDR2 is YFSETQ. CDR3 sequence (DNA): TGCGCCAGCAGCCCCACCCTCCGGGACAGGGGTCCAGATACGCAGTATTTT. It encodes CASSPTLRDRGPDTQYF.

This clonotype was found once. The rearrangement joins TRBV19 to TRBJ1-2; D is undetermined. V was clipped by 2 bases and J by 4 bases, with 14 bases between them. The V gene's germline CDR1 is LNHDA and CDR2 SQIVND (reference sequence). This CDR3 has 15 amino acids. CDR3 sequence (DNA): TGTGCCAGTAGTATAATGGACGTAGGAAGCTATGGCTACACCTTC. Its translation: CASSIMDVGSYGYTF.

This sequence joins TRBV9 and TRBJ2-3; 7 positions agree with TRBD2. After removal of 5 bases from V and 1 base from J, the junction contained 10 bases not matched to a gene. The germline gives CDR1 SGDLS, CDR2 YYNGEE. The CDR3 is 16 residues long. CDR3 sequence: CASRGAGPPGTDTQYF. The CDR3 DNA is TGTGCCAGCAGGGGAGCGGGGCCCCCCGGCACAGATACGCAGTATTTT. The complete variable domain, with remaining parts taken from reference TRBV9 and TRBJ2-3, reads DSGVTQTPKHLITATGQRVTLRCSPRSGDLSVYWYQQSLDQGLQFLIQYYNGEERAKGNILERFSAQQFPDLHSELNLSSLELGDSALYFCASRGAGPPGTDTQYFGPGTRLTVL.

Of note for this clonotype: The junction departs from the called germline gene at one end, perhaps through a read error. V is TRBV12-3 or TRBV12-4 and J is TRBJ2-7, with TRBD1 matching over 7 bases. The CDR3 is 11 amino acids. The CDR3 nucleotides read TGTGCCAGCAGTTACGGACAGGTTAAGGACTTC. Translating gives CASSYGQVKDF.